This TCR beta chain was observed in a study of cytomegalovirus exposure and HLA in healthy donors. Study details: In an early release, HLA-typed donors contributed approximately 80 million unique TCR sequences.

To note about this clone: No antigen is known for it.

Whole-study results and caveats: In the analysis, some V segments, TRBV6-2 and TRBV6-3 included, were excluded as indistinguishable. In vitro experiments confirmed that three CMV-associated chains were specific for CMV antigens. Sequences of the TCR beta chain were said to predict the HLA-A and HLA-B alleles of most subjects accurately.

In the PCR, 60 Vbeta and 13 Jbeta primers were used. The method was immunoSEQ multiplex PCR; TCRdb's version includes in-frame clones alone and lacks a portion of them. The repertoire holds approximately 90,000 clones, with roughly 80% as singletons. V lost 3 bases and J 11 bases, leaving 13 bases between the germline ends. CDR3 length equals 13 residues. Germline V gene sequence: CDR1 MDHEN, CDR2 SYDVKM. The sample consisted of PBMCs. V gene TRBV28 combines with J gene TRBJ1-4; D may be TRBD1 (5 bases). The receptor was isolated from a man aged 40-49 years in good health and CMV-seronegative. This chain's CDR3 is CASSFGTRGKLFF. DNA of the CDR3: TGTGCCAGCAGTTTCGGGACTCGGGGGAAACTGTTTTTT.